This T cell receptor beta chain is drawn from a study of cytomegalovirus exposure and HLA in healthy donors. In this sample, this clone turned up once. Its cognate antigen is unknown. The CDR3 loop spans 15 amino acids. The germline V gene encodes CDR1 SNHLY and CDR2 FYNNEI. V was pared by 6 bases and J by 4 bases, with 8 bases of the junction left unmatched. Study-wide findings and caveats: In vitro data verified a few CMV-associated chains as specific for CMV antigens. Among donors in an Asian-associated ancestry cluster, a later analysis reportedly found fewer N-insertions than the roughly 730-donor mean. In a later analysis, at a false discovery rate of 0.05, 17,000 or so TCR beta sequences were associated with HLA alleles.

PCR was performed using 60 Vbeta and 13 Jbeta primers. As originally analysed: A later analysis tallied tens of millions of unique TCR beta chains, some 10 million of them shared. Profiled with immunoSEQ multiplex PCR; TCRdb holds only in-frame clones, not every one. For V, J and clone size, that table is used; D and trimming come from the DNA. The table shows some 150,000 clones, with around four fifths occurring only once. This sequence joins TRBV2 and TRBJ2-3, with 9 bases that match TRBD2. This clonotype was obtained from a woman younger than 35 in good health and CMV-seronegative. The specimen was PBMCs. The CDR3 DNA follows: TGTGCCAGCAGACGCGGGGGGGCGATAGCAGATACGCAGTATTTT. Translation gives CASRRGGAIADTQYF.